This T cell receptor beta chain was captured in a study of T-cell reconstitution after alpha-beta-depleted transplantation in children. Looked up from germline, CDR1 is SEHNR and CDR2 is FQNEAQ (reference sequence). CDR3 length equals 15 residues. Unmatched junction bases numbered 8, after V lost 5 bases and J lost 5 bases. TCRbeta library preparation incorporated unique molecular identifiers. MiXCR, run by TCRdb on the PCR reads, gives a single entry per CDR3 protein. Here the sample spans approximately 350,000 distinct CDR3 sequences, around a tenth being singletons. This TCR was recovered from a human donor who donated a stem cell graft to a child with acute lymphoblastic leukemia. The sequencing used PBMCs from the stem cell graft donor, collected from the stem cell graft. The chain has TRBV7-9 and TRBJ2-1, with TRBD2 identical over 8 bases. CDR3 residues: CASSPLGSGNNEQFF. CDR3 bases: TGTGCCAGCAGCCCCTTGGGTAGCGGGAACAATGAGCAGTTCTTC.